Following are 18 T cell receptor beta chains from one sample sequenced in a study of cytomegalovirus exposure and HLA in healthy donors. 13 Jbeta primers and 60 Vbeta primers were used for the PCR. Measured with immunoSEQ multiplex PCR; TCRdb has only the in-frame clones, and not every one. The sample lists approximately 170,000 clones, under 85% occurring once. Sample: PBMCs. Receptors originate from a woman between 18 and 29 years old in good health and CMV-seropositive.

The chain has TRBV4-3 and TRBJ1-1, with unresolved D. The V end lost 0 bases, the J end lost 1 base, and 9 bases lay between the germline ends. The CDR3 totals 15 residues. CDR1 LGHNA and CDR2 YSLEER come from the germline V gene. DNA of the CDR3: TGCGCCAGCAGCCAAGACACGGGAGGGAACACTGAAGCTTTCTTT. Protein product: CASSQDTGGNTEAFF.

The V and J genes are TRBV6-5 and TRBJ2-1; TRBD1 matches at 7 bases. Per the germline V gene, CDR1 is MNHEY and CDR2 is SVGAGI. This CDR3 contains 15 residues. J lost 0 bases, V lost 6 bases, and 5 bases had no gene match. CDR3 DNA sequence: TGTGCCAGCAGCCAGGGACAGAGCTCCTACAATGAGCAGTTCTTC. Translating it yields CASSQGQSSYNEQFF.

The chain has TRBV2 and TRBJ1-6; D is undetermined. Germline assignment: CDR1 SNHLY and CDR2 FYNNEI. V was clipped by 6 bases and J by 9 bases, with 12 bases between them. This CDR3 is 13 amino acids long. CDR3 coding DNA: TGTGCCAGCAGCTCCCATCTAAGTTCACCCCTCCACTTT. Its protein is CASSSHLSSPLHF.

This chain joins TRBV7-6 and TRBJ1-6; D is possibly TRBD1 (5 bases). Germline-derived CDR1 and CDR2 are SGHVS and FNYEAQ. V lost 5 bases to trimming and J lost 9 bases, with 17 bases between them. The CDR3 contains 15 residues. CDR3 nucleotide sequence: TGTGCCAGCAGCCCGGGGGGGACGGGGGGTTCACCCCTCCACTTT. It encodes CASSPGGTGGSPLHF.

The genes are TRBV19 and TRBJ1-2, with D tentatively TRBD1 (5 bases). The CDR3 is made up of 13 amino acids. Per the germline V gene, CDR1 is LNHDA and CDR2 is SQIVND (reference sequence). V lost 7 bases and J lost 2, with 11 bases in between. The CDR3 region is CASTNTGNYGYTF. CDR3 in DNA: TGTGCCAGTACCAATACAGGAAACTATGGCTACACCTTC.

The CDR3 sequence is CASSTPTDTQYF. The CDR3 DNA sequence: TGCGCCAGCAGTACTCCCACAGATACGCAGTATTTT. This chain uses TRBV10-2 with TRBJ2-3; D ambiguous. V lost 5 bases and J lost 2, with 5 bases in between. The germline gives CDR1 WSHSY, CDR2 SAAADI. CDR3 length: 12 amino acids.

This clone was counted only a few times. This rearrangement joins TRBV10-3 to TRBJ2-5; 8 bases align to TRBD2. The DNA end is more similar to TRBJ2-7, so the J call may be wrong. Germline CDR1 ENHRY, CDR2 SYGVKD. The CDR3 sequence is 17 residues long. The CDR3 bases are TGTGCCATCAGCCCCTCGTCCGGGGGGGTCGTCTCCTACGAGCAGTACTTC. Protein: CAISPSSGGVVSYEQYF.

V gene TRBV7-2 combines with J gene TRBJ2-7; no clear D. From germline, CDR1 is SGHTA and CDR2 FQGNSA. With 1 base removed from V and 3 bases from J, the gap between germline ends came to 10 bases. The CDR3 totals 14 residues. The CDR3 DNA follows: TGTGCCAGCAGCTTAGTATCCCCAGGCTACGAGCAGTACTTC. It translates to CASSLVSPGYEQYF.

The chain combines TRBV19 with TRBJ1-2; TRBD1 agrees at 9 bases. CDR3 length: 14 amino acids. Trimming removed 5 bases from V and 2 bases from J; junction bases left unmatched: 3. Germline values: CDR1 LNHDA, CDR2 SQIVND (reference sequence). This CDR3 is CASSAGTGNYGYTF. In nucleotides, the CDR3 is TGTGCCAGTAGTGCCGGGACAGGGAACTATGGCTACACCTTC.

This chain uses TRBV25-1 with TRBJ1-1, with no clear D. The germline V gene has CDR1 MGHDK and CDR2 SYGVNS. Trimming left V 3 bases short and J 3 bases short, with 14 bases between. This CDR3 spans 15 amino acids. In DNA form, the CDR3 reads TGTGCCAGCAGTGAGGTGAAAGGAGGCGACACTGAAGCTTTCTTT. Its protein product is CASSEVKGGDTEAFF.

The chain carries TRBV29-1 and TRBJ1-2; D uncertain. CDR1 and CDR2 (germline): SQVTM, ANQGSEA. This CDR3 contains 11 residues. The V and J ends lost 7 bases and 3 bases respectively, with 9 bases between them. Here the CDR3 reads CSAKLHYGYTF. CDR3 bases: TGCAGCGCTAAGTTACACTATGGCTACACCTTC. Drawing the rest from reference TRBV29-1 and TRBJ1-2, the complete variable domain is SAVISQKPSRDICQRGTSLTIQCQVDSQVTMMFWYRQQPGQSLTLIATANQGSEATYESGFVIDKFPISRPNLTFSTLTVSNMSPEDSSIYLCSAKLHYGYTFGSGTRLTVV.

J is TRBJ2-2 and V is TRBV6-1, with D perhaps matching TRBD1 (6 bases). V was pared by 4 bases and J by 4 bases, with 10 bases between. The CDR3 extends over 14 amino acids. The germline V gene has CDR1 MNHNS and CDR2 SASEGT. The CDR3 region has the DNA TGTGCCAGCAGTGGCAGGGGTGGCACCGGGGAGCTGTTTTTT. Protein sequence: CASSGRGGTGELFF.

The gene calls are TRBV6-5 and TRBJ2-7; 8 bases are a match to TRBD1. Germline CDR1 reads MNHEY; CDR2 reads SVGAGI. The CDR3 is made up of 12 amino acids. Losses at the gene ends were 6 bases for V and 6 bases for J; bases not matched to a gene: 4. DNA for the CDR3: TGTGCCAGCAGACAGGGGGACGGCGAGCAGTACTTC. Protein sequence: CASRQGDGEQYF.

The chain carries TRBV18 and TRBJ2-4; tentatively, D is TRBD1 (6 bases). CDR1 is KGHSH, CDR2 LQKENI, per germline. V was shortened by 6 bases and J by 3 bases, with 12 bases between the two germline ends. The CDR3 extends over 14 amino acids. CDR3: CASSRRTDKNIQYF. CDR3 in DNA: TGTGCCAGCTCCCGGCGGACAGACAAAAACATTCAGTACTTC.

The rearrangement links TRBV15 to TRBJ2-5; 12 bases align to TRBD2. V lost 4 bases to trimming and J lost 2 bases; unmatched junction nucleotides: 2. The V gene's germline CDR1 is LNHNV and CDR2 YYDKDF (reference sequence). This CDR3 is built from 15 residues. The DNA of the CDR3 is TGTGCCACCAGCACGCTAGCGGGGGGGCAAGAGACCCAGTACTTC. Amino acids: CATSTLAGGQETQYF.

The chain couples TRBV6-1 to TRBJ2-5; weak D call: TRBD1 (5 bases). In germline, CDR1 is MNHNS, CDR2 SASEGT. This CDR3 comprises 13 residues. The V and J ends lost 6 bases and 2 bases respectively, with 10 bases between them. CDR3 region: CASSRTSQETQYF. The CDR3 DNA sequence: TGTGCCAGCAGCCGGACATCTCAAGAGACCCAGTACTTC.

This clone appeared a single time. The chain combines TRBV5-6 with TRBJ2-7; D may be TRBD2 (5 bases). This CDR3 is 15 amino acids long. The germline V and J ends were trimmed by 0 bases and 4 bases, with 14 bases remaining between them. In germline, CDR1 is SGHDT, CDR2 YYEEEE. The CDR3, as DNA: TGTGCCAGCAGCTTGGGGTCCGGGGATGGTTACGAGCAGTACTTC. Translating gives CASSLGSGDGYEQYF.

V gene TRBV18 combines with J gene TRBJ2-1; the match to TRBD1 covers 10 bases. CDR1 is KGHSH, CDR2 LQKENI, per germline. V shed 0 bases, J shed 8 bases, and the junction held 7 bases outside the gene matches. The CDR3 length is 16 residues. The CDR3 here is CASSPPKTGGRDEQFF. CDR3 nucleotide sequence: TGTGCCAGCTCACCACCGAAGACAGGGGGCAGGGATGAGCAGTTCTTC.